A single sample is the source of the 22 T cell receptor beta chains below, sequenced in a study of post-analysis software for immune sequencing data. Study results and caveats: In patients, TRBV5-6, TRBV5-1 and TRBV20-1 belonged to 4 or 5 TRBV segments found more frequently than in controls.

What these receptors recognize is not known. Unique molecular identifiers were carried by the TCR beta cDNA libraries. One entry per CDR3 protein, called by TCRdb with MiXCR from the PCR reads. This table has roughly 400,000 distinct CDR3 sequences, approximately 39% appearing once. Sequencing was done on a sample of blood. The source is a girl aged 2 to 10 with multiple sclerosis.

This clonotype was counted a few times. The chain employs TRBV5-1 and TRBJ2-1, with TRBD2 identical over 11 bases. The CDR3 runs 15 residues. Germline CDR1 SGHRS, CDR2 YFSETQ. The V and J ends lost 4 bases and 6 bases, in that order; junction bases with no gene match: 6. This CDR3 is CASSQIAGGPNEQFF. The CDR3 DNA is TGCGCCAGCAGCCAGATAGCGGGGGGGCCCAATGAGCAGTTCTTC.

V usage is TRBV7-9 and J usage is TRBJ2-5; possibly TRBD2 for D (6 bases). The CDR3 totals 14 residues. Germline CDR1 and CDR2: SEHNR and FQNEAQ (reference sequence). The ends were cut back, 5 bases at V and 0 bases at J, with 10 bases in the middle. This chain's CDR3 is CASSSRDYQETQYF. The CDR3, as DNA: TGTGCCAGCAGCAGCCGGGACTACCAAGAGACCCAGTACTTC.

This clonotype has just one count. The chain couples TRBV28 to TRBJ1-5; tentatively, D is TRBD1 (6 bases). This CDR3 has 13 amino acids. Trimming cost V 8 bases and J 6 bases, with 14 bases left between them. The germline gives CDR1 MDHEN, CDR2 SYDVKM. The CDR3 sequence is CASSLPGAQPQHF. CDR3 DNA sequence: TGTGCCAGCTCCCTCCCGGGGGCTCAGCCCCAGCATTTT.

This clonotype was detected only a few times. V gene TRBV10-3 combines with J gene TRBJ2-7, with no clear D. V gave up 6 bases and J gave up 7 bases, with 13 bases separating them. CDR1 is ENHRY and CDR2 is SYGVKD in the germline V gene. This CDR3 is built from 12 residues. The CDR3 sequence is CAISGVGREQYF. DNA for the CDR3: TGTGCCATCAGCGGCGTAGGTAGGGAGCAGTACTTC.

A single count supports this clonotype. The chain uses TRBV7-2 and TRBJ1-2; D is perhaps TRBD1 (5 bases). Germline assignment: CDR1 SGHTA and CDR2 FQGNSA. With 4 bases removed from V and 7 bases from J, the gap between germline ends came to 13 bases. CDR3 length equals 13 residues. The CDR3 DNA is TGTGCCAGCAGCTCGACAGAGCAATGTGGCTACACCTTC. Translating it yields CASSSTEQCGYTF. Supplemented by reference TRBV7-2 and TRBJ1-2, the full variable domain reads GAGVSQSPSNKVTEKGKDVELRCDPISGHTALYWYRQSLGQGLEFLIYFQGNSAPDKSGLPSDRFSAERTGGSVSTLTIQRTQQEDSAVYLCASSSTEQCGYTFGSGTRLTVV.

The V and J genes are TRBV20-1 and TRBJ2-7, with D possibly called TRBD1 or TRBD2 (5 bases each). Trimming stripped 6 bases from V and 6 bases from J, with 15 bases between. This CDR3 is 12 amino acids long. Germline V gives CDR1 DFQATT, CDR2 SNEGSKA (reference sequence). CDR3 amino acids: CSATGTAGEQYF. The CDR3 bases are TGCAGTGCCACCGGGACCGCCGGCGAGCAGTACTTC.

This clonotype appeared a few times. CDR3 sequence: CAISGHRDRVGQPQHF. Written as DNA, the CDR3 is TGTGCCATCAGTGGACACCGGGACAGGGTAGGTCAGCCCCAGCATTTT. This chain links TRBV10-3 with TRBJ1-5, with 9 bases matching TRBD1. Germline V CDR1 and CDR2: ENHRY, SYGVKD. The CDR3 has 16 amino acids. V lost 4 bases, J lost 6 bases, and 10 bases stayed unmatched.

This chain links TRBV30 with TRBJ1-1; D gene unclear. V lost 3 bases to trimming and J lost 1 base, with 9 bases between them. This CDR3 has 13 residues. Germline V gene data show CDR1 as GTSNPN and CDR2 as SVGIG (reference sequence). As DNA, the CDR3 is TGTGCCTGGAGGAGGACCGGGAACACTGAAGCTTTCTTT. Translated: CAWRRTGNTEAFF.

This clonotype was seen only a few times. V and J are TRBV29-1 and TRBJ2-3, with unresolved D. This CDR3 contains 13 residues. Germline V gene lookup returns CDR1 SQVTM and CDR2 ANQGSEA. Trimming took off 4 bases at V and 2 bases at J, with 10 bases between the two ends. CDR3 nucleotides: TGCAGCGTTGCCAAAGGGTTCACAGATACGCAGTATTTT. Translated, it gives CSVAKGFTDTQYF.

This clonotype was found a few times. The chain employs TRBV29-1 and TRBJ1-2, with no clear D. The CDR3 is 14 amino acids. Germline V gene sequence: CDR1 SQVTM, CDR2 ANQGSEA. Trimming shortened V by 0 bases and J by 5 bases, and 13 bases separated the two germline ends. CDR3 loop: CSVEDRKDGYGYTF. DNA for the CDR3: TGCAGCGTTGAAGATAGAAAGGACGGATATGGCTACACCTTC.

The V call is TRBV5-4, the J call TRBJ2-7; TRBD2 aligns across 7 bases. Germline V gives CDR1 SGHNT, CDR2 YYREEE (reference sequence). V gave up 3 bases and J gave up 10 bases; unmatched junction bases: 13. CDR3 length: 14 amino acids. CDR3 amino acids: CASSSSGAGPRQYF. The CDR3 coding sequence is TGTGCCAGCAGCTCGAGCGGGGCGGGACCAAGACAGTACTTC.

This clonotype has just a few counts. The rearrangement joins TRBV2 to TRBJ2-7; TRBD2 might be the D (6 bases). The CDR3 spans 15 residues. Germline lookup yields CDR1 SNHLY and CDR2 FYNNEI. Trimming removed 6 bases from V and 0 bases from J, with 15 bases in between. The CDR3 sequence: CASRDLALGSYEQYF. The CDR3 DNA follows: TGTGCCAGCAGAGATCTAGCGTTGGGCTCCTACGAGCAGTACTTC.

This clonotype was detected only a few times. The V and J genes are TRBV9 and TRBJ1-2; TRBD1 matches at 7 bases. Germline V gene lookup returns CDR1 SGDLS and CDR2 YYNGEE. V shed 4 bases and J 5 bases; nucleotides not matched to a gene: 5. The CDR3 covers 13 residues. CDR3 in DNA: TGTGCCAGCAGCTTCCAGGGGGAGTATGGCTACACCTTC. It codes for CASSFQGEYGYTF.

The sample holds one count of this clonotype. The chain is built from TRBV9 and TRBJ2-7; 10 nucleotides align to TRBD1. V lost 2 bases and J lost 5; bases outside the gene matches: 4. This CDR3 contains 14 residues. The germline V gene has CDR1 SGDLS and CDR2 YYNGEE. The CDR3 DNA is TGTGCCAGCAGCGTTGGGACAGGGGTCAACGAGCAGTACTTC. It yields the protein CASSVGTGVNEQYF. Supplemented by reference TRBV9 and TRBJ2-7, the full variable domain reads DSGVTQTPKHLITATGQRVTLRCSPRSGDLSVYWYQQSLDQGLQFLIQYYNGEERAKGNILERFSAQQFPDLHSELNLSSLELGDSALYFCASSVGTGVNEQYFGPGTRLTVT.

This clonotype has just a few counts. V gene TRBV6-2 or TRBV6-3 combines with J gene TRBJ1-2; D is undetermined. The CDR3 covers 15 residues. Trimming shortened V by 3 bases and J by 4 bases, and 15 bases separated the two germline ends. Germline V lookup: CDR1 MNHEY, CDR2 SVGEGT. The chain's CDR3 is CASSYPTVQSYGYTF. As DNA, the CDR3 is TGTGCCAGCAGTTATCCTACAGTCCAGAGCTATGGCTACACCTTC.

A word on this clonotype: One end of the junction fails to match germline, which may point to a read error. V is TRBV15 and J is TRBJ2-5, with 7 bases matching TRBD2. The J call may not be correct, given that the DNA end is closer to TRBJ2-7. Germline assignment: CDR1 LNHNV and CDR2 YYDKDF (reference sequence). The CDR3 has 15 residues. The CDR3 coding sequence is TGTGCCCCCAGCAGAGATTTGGGGGGGTTCCACGAGCAGTACTTC. Amino acids: CAPSRDLGGFHEQYF.

The sample holds a few counts of this clonotype. This rearrangement joins TRBV29-1 to TRBJ2-7; no definite D call. Germline-derived CDR1 and CDR2 are SQVTM and ANQGSEA. The germline V and J ends were trimmed by 3 bases and 6 bases, with 12 bases remaining between them. The CDR3 totals 12 residues. CDR3 bases: TGCAGCGTTGATTTAATTGGTGGCGAGCAGTACTTC. It encodes CSVDLIGGEQYF.

This clonotype was found a few times. The V gene is TRBV29-1, the J gene TRBJ2-1, with D unclear. With 7 bases removed from V and 7 bases from J, the gap between germline ends came to 23 bases. The germline CDR1 and CDR2 sequences are SQVTM and ANQGSEA. The CDR3 has 15 amino acids. The CDR3 loop reads CSAGEWVDWSNEQFF. The DNA for the CDR3 is TGCAGCGCCGGCGAATGGGTCGACTGGTCGAATGAGCAGTTCTTC.

The chain employs TRBV7-2 and TRBJ1-6, with D possibly TRBD1 on 5 matching bases. CDR1 and CDR2 (germline): SGHTA, FQGNSA. The CDR3 covers 15 residues. V shed 4 bases and J shed 7 bases, with 14 bases lying between them. The CDR3 here is CASSSQGQANSPLHF. The CDR3 region has the DNA TGTGCCAGCAGCTCCCAGGGTCAGGCAAATTCACCCCTCCACTTT.

The chain uses TRBV7-3 and TRBJ2-3; D perhaps matches TRBD1 (6 bases). The V gene's germline CDR1 is SGHTA and CDR2 FQGTGA. The ends were cut back, 4 bases at V and 7 bases at J, with 24 bases in the middle. The CDR3 is 17 amino acids. CDR3 in amino acids: CASSSAGLAGGMYTQYF. The CDR3 coding sequence is TGTGCCAGCAGCTCGGCTGGATTGGCTGGGGGCATGTATACGCAGTATTTT.

J is TRBJ1-2 and V is TRBV28; unclear D gene. The CDR3 is made up of 14 amino acids. The V and J ends lost 1 base and 4 bases respectively, with 10 bases between them. CDR1 and CDR2 from the germline V gene are MDHEN and SYDVKM. CDR3 in amino acids: CASSLSDRFYGYTF. The CDR3 nucleotides read TGTGCCAGCAGTTTATCAGACCGATTCTATGGCTACACCTTC.

This chain connects TRBV29-1 to TRBJ2-1; D might be TRBD2 (5 bases). This CDR3 comprises 13 residues. With 4 bases removed from V and 0 bases from J, the gap between germline ends came to 7 bases. Per the germline V gene, CDR1 is SQVTM and CDR2 is ANQGSEA. CDR3 sequence reads: CSVGGDSYNEQFF. The CDR3 nucleotides are TGCAGCGTTGGGGGAGACTCCTACAATGAGCAGTTCTTC.